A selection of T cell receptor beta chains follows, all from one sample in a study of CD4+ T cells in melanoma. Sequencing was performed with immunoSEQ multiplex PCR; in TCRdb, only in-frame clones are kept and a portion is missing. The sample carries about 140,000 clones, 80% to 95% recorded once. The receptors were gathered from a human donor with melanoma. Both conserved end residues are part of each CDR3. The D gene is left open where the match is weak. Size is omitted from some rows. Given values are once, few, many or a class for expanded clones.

CASRVAGGTDTQYF | TGTGCCAGCAGGGTAGCGGGGGGTACAGATACGCAGTATTTT | - | TRBJ2-3 | TRBV25-1 | TRBD2
CASRPQGQQETQYF | TGTGCCAGCAGACCGCAGGGGCAGCAAGAGACCCAGTACTTC | - | TRBJ2-5 | TRBV7-9 | -
CASSPSPSGNTIYF | TGTGCCAGCAGCCCCTCTCCCTCTGGAAACACCATATATTTT | - | TRBJ1-3 | TRBV11-3 | -
CASSDTAEKLFF | TGCGCCAGCAGTGATACAGCTGAAAAACTGTTTTTT | - | TRBJ1-4 | TRBV10-2 | -
CAISARAGSGTGELFF | TGTGCCATCAGTGCCCGGGCGGGGTCGGGGACCGGGGAGCTGTTTTTT | once | TRBJ2-2 | TRBV10-3 | -
CASREGSSGGLDEQFF | TGTGCCAGCAGGGAAGGGTCCAGCGGGGGCCTAGATGAGCAGTTCTTC | - | TRBJ2-1 | TRBV2 | TRBD2
CATSREWQFEQYF | TGTGCCACCAGCAGAGAATGGCAGTTCGAGCAGTACTTC | - | TRBJ2-7 | TRBV15 | -
CASSLGPKNYGYTF | TGTGCCAGCAGCTTGGGACCCAAGAACTATGGCTACACCTTC | - | TRBJ1-2 | TRBV7-2 | -
CASSLFLQGNQPQHF | TGTGCCAGCAGCTTGTTCCTACAGGGCAATCAGCCCCAGCATTTT | - | TRBJ1-5 | TRBV5-5 | -
CASRSVQGSYEQYF | TGCGCCAGCAGGTCGGTTCAGGGGTCCTACGAGCAGTACTTC | - | TRBJ2-7 | TRBV5-1 | -
CASSLGAGGQWDTEAFF | TGTGCCAGCAGCTTAGGGGCAGGGGGTCAATGGGACACTGAAGCTTTCTTT | - | TRBJ1-1 | TRBV11-2 | TRBD1
CASSSNRNQPQHF | TGTGCCAGCAGTTCTAACAGAAATCAGCCCCAGCATTTT | - | TRBJ1-5 | TRBV2 | -
CASCGQVRTEAFF | TGTGCCAGCTGCGGACAGGTTAGGACTGAAGCTTTCTTT | - | TRBJ1-1 | TRBV2 | TRBD1
CSVVQGAYEQYF | TGCAGCGTTGTGCAGGGGGCTTACGAGCAGTACTTC | - | TRBJ2-7 | TRBV29-1 | TRBD1
CASSLELAGGLYEQYF | TGTGCCAGCAGCTTAGAACTAGCGGGGGGTTTATACGAGCAGTACTTC | - | TRBJ2-7 | TRBV7-6 | TRBD2
CASSPRDYPYNEQFF | TGTGCCAGCAGCCCCCGGGACTACCCCTACAATGAGCAGTTCTTC | - | TRBJ2-1 | TRBV9 | TRBD2